This T cell receptor (beta chain) was found in a study of post-analysis software for immune sequencing data. About the research overall: Recorded subtypes: relapsing-remitting, secondary progressive, progressive-relapsing; some patients unannotated.

Findings of the study overall: Among a handful of TRBV segments more frequent in patients than controls were TRBV5-6, TRBV5-1 and TRBV20-1. Controls significantly exceeded multiple sclerosis patients in normalized Chao1 diversity. Clustering by F measure revealed strong co-clustering among samples prepared together in one batch.

V dropped 0 bases and J dropped 6 bases, with 7 bases sitting between them. This CDR3 spans 13 amino acids. Looked up from germline, CDR1 is SGHTA and CDR2 is FQGTGA. As for this clonotype: Its antigen is not known.

TCR beta libraries were prepared from cDNA with unique molecular identifiers. T cells, about 0.95 to 11 million of them, yielded roughly 0.5 million cDNA molecules. MiXCR was run by TCRdb on the PCR reads, yielding one entry per CDR3 protein. The sample lists 650,000 to 900,000 distinct CDR3 sequences; roughly 46% were seen once. The source is a girl between 5 and 17 years old with multiple sclerosis. The chain carries TRBV7-3 and TRBJ2-3; unclear D gene. Material: blood. The chain's CDR3 is CASSLTVGDTQYF. Here the CDR3 DNA reads TGTGCCAGCAGCTTAACCGTGGGTGATACGCAGTATTTT.